This is a list of T cell receptor beta chains from one sample in a study of PD-1 blockade in classical Hodgkin lymphoma. Using immunoSEQ multiplex PCR, the repertoire was profiled, and TCRdb retains in-frame clones only, with some absent. The sample records roughly 19,000 clones, 75% to 85% being singletons. The material sequenced was peripheral blood mononuclear cells (PBMCs), taken before the fourth cycle of nivolumab. The receptor set was obtained from a human donor with classical Hodgkin lymphoma. The CDR3 runs from the conserved cysteine through the conserved F or W. The order of the fields is V gene, clone size, D gene, J gene, CDR3 protein, CDR3 DNA. A D gene is named only where the DNA matches it firmly. Where a row states a size, it is once, few, many or the class of an expanded clone; other rows omit it.

>TRBV10-2|NA|TRBD1|TRBJ1-2
CASCIPGQFGYTF
TGCGCCAGCTGTATCCCGGGACAGTTTGGCTACACCTTC
>TRBV18|NA|NA|TRBJ2-1
CASFRTGVGEQFF
TGTGCCAGCTTTCGCACGGGGGTAGGGGAGCAGTTCTTC
>TRBV7-9|NA|NA|TRBJ1-1
CASSLGHTNTEAFF
TGTGCCAGCAGCCTGGGACATACGAACACTGAAGCTTTCTTT
>TRBV27|few|TRBD1|TRBJ2-7
CASSLSGGAEQYF
TGTGCCAGCAGTTTATCAGGGGGCGCCGAGCAGTACTTC
>TRBV4-1|NA|TRBD1|TRBJ1-6
CASSQGQGDSPLHF
TGCGCCAGCAGCCAAGGTCAGGGGGATTCACCCCTCCACTTT
>TRBV27|NA|NA|TRBJ2-1
CASSFPQGSYNEQFF
TGTGCCAGCAGTTTCCCCCAGGGCTCCTACAATGAGCAGTTCTTC
>TRBV18|NA|TRBD2|TRBJ2-7
CASSQTSGRAAYEQYF
TGTGCCAGCTCACAGACTAGCGGGAGGGCCGCGTACGAGCAGTACTTC
>TRBV19|NA|NA|TRBJ1-2
CASSFGSGYGYTF
TGTGCCAGTAGTTTCGGGTCTGGCTATGGCTACACCTTC
>TRBV10-3|NA|TRBD2|TRBJ2-1
CAISDSGEYNEQFF
TGTGCCATCAGTGATAGCGGGGAATACAATGAGCAGTTCTTC
>TRBV19|NA|NA|TRBJ1-5
CASRWVDGPQHF
TGTGCCAGTAGGTGGGTTGATGGGCCCCAGCATTTT
>TRBV4-2|NA|NA|TRBJ1-1
CASRKQGGSMNTEAFF
TGTGCCAGCAGGAAGCAAGGAGGCAGCATGAACACTGAAGCTTTCTTT
>TRBV6-5|NA|NA|TRBJ2-1
CASSPRDGSYNEQFF
TGTGCCAGCAGCCCCCGGGACGGCTCCTACAATGAGCAGTTCTTC
>TRBV5-1|NA|TRBD2|TRBJ2-5
CASSLAGGPGETQYF
TGCGCCAGCAGCTTAGCGGGGGGGCCCGGGGAGACCCAGTACTTC
>TRBV28|once|TRBD2|TRBJ2-5
CASIGLAEGRGETQYF
TGTGCCAGCATTGGACTAGCGGAGGGGAGAGGAGAGACCCAGTACTTC
>TRBV7-8|NA|NA|TRBJ2-1
CASSLDNEQFF
TGTGCCAGCAGCTTAGACAATGAGCAGTTCTTC
>TRBV28|few|NA|TRBJ1-1
CASSFRQAEAFF
TGTGCCAGCAGTTTCCGGCAGGCTGAAGCTTTCTTT
>TRBV19|NA|NA|TRBJ1-5
CASSILDSSQPQHF
TGTGCCAGTAGTATTTTGGACAGCAGTCAGCCCCAGCATTTT
>TRBV6-1|NA|NA|TRBJ1-1
CASSPLGTEAFF
TGTGCCAGCAGTCCCCTTGGGACAGAAGCTTTCTTT
>TRBV28|NA|TRBD2|TRBJ2-1
CASELAGGPGNEQFF
TGTGCCAGTGAACTAGCGGGGGGGCCCGGGAATGAGCAGTTCTTC
>TRBV19|medium-sized|NA|TRBJ2-3
CASKSFASDTQYF
TGTGCCAGTAAGTCCTTCGCCTCAGATACGCAGTATTTT
>TRBV7-2|NA|NA|TRBJ2-2
CASSLPQRPGELFF
TGTGCCAGCAGCTTACCGCAGAGGCCCGGGGAGCTGTTTTTT
>TRBV19|NA|TRBD1|TRBJ1-1
CASMWQGGEAFF
TGTGCCAGTATGTGGCAGGGGGGTGAAGCTTTCTTT
>TRBV6-5|NA|NA|TRBJ1-2
CASSTVAGNYGYTF
TGTGCCAGCAGTACAGTGGCAGGGAACTATGGCTACACCTTC
>TRBV18|few|TRBD1|TRBJ1-5
CASSPLGGRNQPQHF
TGTGCCAGCTCACCACTAGGGGGCAGAAATCAGCCCCAGCATTTT
>TRBV9|NA|NA|TRBJ2-5
CASSAFLTDQETQYF
TGTGCCAGCAGCGCCTTCCTGACAGACCAAGAGACCCAGTACTTC
>TRBV6-5|NA|TRBD1|TRBJ2-3
CASRTGEEEYF
TGTGCCAGCAGGACAGGGGAGGAGGAGTATTTT
>TRBV28|NA|NA|TRBJ2-4
CASSLELWGTNDIAKNIQYF
TGTGCCAGCAGTTTAGAGTTGTGGGGGACGAACGATATAGCCAAAAACATTCAGTACTTC
>TRBV19|NA|NA|TRBJ1-2
CASSNLQGNYGYTF
TGTGCCAGTAGCAACCTTCAAGGTAACTATGGCTACACCTTC
>TRBV5-8|NA|NA|TRBJ2-3
CASSLNPPRATDTQYF
TGTGCCAGCAGCTTAAATCCCCCAAGGGCCACAGATACGCAGTATTTT
>TRBV4-3|few|NA|TRBJ1-5
CASSQERTEYQPQHF
TGCGCCAGCAGCCAAGAAAGGACAGAATATCAGCCCCAGCATTTT